A selection of T cell receptor beta chains follows, all from one sample in a study of blood T cell repertoires in COVID-19. Assay used: immunoSEQ multiplex PCR; TCRdb lists only in-frame clones, some missing. The repertoire holds more than 60,000 clones, with 89% as singletons. Specimen: peripheral blood. The receptors shown here come from a woman aged 45 to 65 with active COVID-19. Both conserved end residues are part of each CDR3. A D gene is named only where the DNA matches it firmly. Size is stated for part of the rows, as once, few or many counts, or as a class when the clone is expanded.

>TRBJ2-1|.|TRBV5-6|TRBD1
CASSLGGRSSYNEQFF
TGTGCCAGCAGCTTAGGGGGCCGGAGCTCCTACAATGAGCAGTTCTTC
>TRBJ1-5|.|TRBV28|.
CASSPRGYGDQPQHF
TGTGCCAGCAGTCCTCGGGGGTACGGAGATCAGCCCCAGCATTTT
>TRBJ2-3|.|TRBV3-1/TRBV3-2|TRBD2
CASSQGGGYADTQYF
TGTGCCAGCAGCCAAGGGGGGGGTTATGCAGATACGCAGTATTTT
>TRBJ2-5|.|TRBV4-1|.
CASSQGPPTNQETQYF
TGCGCCAGCAGCCAAGGACCCCCGACAAACCAAGAGACCCAGTACTTC
>TRBJ2-7|.|TRBV6-8|TRBD2
CASHPAAGALYEQYF
TGTGCCAGCCACCCGGCAGCGGGAGCACTCTACGAGCAGTACTTC
>TRBJ2-3|.|TRBV7-2|TRBD2
CASSASGRLFPADTQYF
TGTGCCAGCAGCGCTAGCGGGAGACTGTTCCCGGCAGATACGCAGTATTTT
>TRBJ2-1|.|TRBV19|TRBD2
CASRAVGGRASDEQFF
TGTGCCAGTAGGGCGGTGGGCGGGAGGGCCTCCGATGAGCAGTTCTTC
>TRBJ1-2|.|TRBV6-5|TRBD1
CASSWTGGLGYTF
TGTGCCAGCAGTTGGACAGGTGGCTTGGGCTACACCTTC
>TRBJ1-1|.|TRBV7-9|.
CASRPPGTRGTEAFF
TGTGCCAGCAGGCCTCCCGGGACCAGGGGCACTGAAGCTTTCTTT
>TRBJ2-7|.|TRBV29-1|.
CSALSGEQYF
TGCAGCGCCCTGTCGGGCGAGCAGTACTTC
>TRBJ2-1|few|TRBV5-1|TRBD2
CASSSEREGEQFF
TGCGCCAGCAGCTCGGAGCGGGAGGGTGAGCAGTTCTTC
>TRBJ1-3|.|TRBV4-1|.
CASSQVSQFGNTIYF
TGCGCCAGCAGCCAAGTCAGTCAGTTCGGAAACACCATATATTTT
>TRBJ1-1|.|TRBV30|.
CAWSGAREAFF
TGTGCCTGGAGTGGAGCTAGGGAGGCTTTCTTT
>TRBJ2-1|.|TRBV11-3|TRBD1
CASSNRQGEWSEQFF
TGTGCCAGCAGCAACCGACAGGGCGAATGGAGTGAGCAGTTCTTC
>TRBJ2-2|.|TRBV7-3|TRBD2
CASSFLRTSGRQGVSTGELFF
TGTGCCAGCAGCTTTCTCCGGACTAGCGGGAGGCAGGGGGTCTCCACCGGGGAGCTGTTTTTT
>TRBJ2-3|.|TRBV12-5|.
CASGFFRTTSTDTQYF
TGTGCTAGTGGTTTCTTCAGGACAACTAGCACAGATACGCAGTATTTT
>TRBJ2-3|.|TRBV11-3|.
CASSLTKSFTDTQYF
TGTGCCAGCAGCTTAACGAAGAGTTTCACAGATACGCAGTATTTT
>TRBJ1-6|.|TRBV3-1/TRBV3-2|.
CASSQDVAGNRYSPLHF
TGTGCCAGCAGCCAAGATGTGGCAGGGAATCGATATTCACCCCTCCACTTT
>TRBJ1-5|.|TRBV19|.
CASSIEQGSQPQHF
TGTGCCAGTAGTATAGAGCAGGGGAGTCAGCCCCAGCATTTT
>TRBJ2-5|.|TRBV5-1|.
CASSLDAGLLQETQYF
TGCGCCAGCAGTTTGGACGCGGGCCTCCTCCAAGAGACCCAGTACTTC
>TRBJ2-1|.|TRBV29-1|TRBD2
CSVGGLGVEQFF
TGCAGCGTTGGGGGACTAGGGGTTGAGCAGTTCTTC
>TRBJ2-2|.|TRBV5-5|TRBD1
CASSPQGDRGIGELFF
TGTGCCAGCAGCCCTCAGGGGGACAGGGGTATCGGGGAGCTGTTTTTT
>TRBJ1-3|.|TRBV10-3|TRBD1
CAISETGDGGNTIYF
TGTGCCATCAGTGAAACAGGGGATGGTGGAAACACCATATATTTT
>TRBJ2-7|few|TRBV9|.
CASAAGAGVYEQYF
TGTGCCAGCGCTGCCGGGGCAGGGGTTTACGAGCAGTACTTC
>TRBJ2-3|.|TRBV9|.
CASSVGVGGTDTQYF
TGTGCCAGCAGCGTAGGTGTTGGGGGGACAGATACGCAGTATTTT
>TRBJ2-7|.|TRBV5-1|TRBD1
CASSVGTGLKAYEQYF
TGCGCCAGCAGCGTGGGGACAGGCCTAAAGGCCTACGAGCAGTACTTC
>TRBJ2-2|.|TRBV3-1/TRBV3-2|.
CASSLTGGELFF
TGTGCCAGCAGCCTAACAGGCGGGGAGCTGTTTTTT
>TRBJ2-7|.|TRBV30|TRBD2
CAWVRSGNYEQYF
TGTGCCTGGGTTCGTAGCGGGAACTACGAGCAGTACTTC